This TCR beta chain was recovered during a study of blood T cell repertoires in COVID-19. This clone was counted many times. Generated by immunoSEQ multiplex PCR, the TCRdb table keeps only in-frame clones and is missing some. In the table there are about 130,000 clones, 70% to 80% of which are singletons. The CDR3 loop spans 15 amino acids. Germline CDR1 and CDR2: MGHRA and YSYEKL. V lost 1 base and J lost 4; bases outside the gene matches: 6. This rearrangement joins TRBV4-1 to TRBJ2-5, with 7 bases fitting TRBD1. The sample was peripheral blood. The receptor was derived from a woman in her 70s with COVID-19, enrolled during active disease. CDR3 sequence reads: CASSQGTDRVETQYF. CDR3 coding DNA: TGCGCCAGCAGCCAAGGGACCGACAGGGTAGAGACCCAGTACTTC.